This TCR beta chain was recovered during a study of PD-1 blockade in classical Hodgkin lymphoma. Study context: Patients were administered nivolumab (3 mg/kg intravenously) every 2 weeks. Study-level points and caveats: Those patients who began receiving nivolumab less than 1 year after ASCT had lower diversity, and they were excluded. Reports indicated that newly diagnosed patients had lower baseline TCR diversity than healthy donors did. Patients newly diagnosed and complete responders had comparable baseline diversity.

V was clipped by 8 bases and J by 0 bases, with 17 bases between them. The germline gives CDR1 MDHEN, CDR2 SYDVKM. The CDR3 has 15 residues. Each patient relapsed following autologous stem cell transplantation, and prior brentuximab vedotin exposure differed. The assay was immunoSEQ multiplex PCR, and TCRdb's table has in-frame clones only and misses some. This sample has 30,000 to 40,000 clones, with around 78% found just once. A word on this clone: Its antigen remains unknown.

The sample was peripheral blood mononuclear cells (PBMCs), taken at baseline. This chain joins TRBV28 and TRBJ2-7, with D tentatively TRBD1 (5 bases). The TCR comes from a human donor with classical Hodgkin lymphoma. CDR3 nucleotides: TGTGCCAGCGCTCCCCAGGGTACTCGCTCCTACGAGCAGTACTTC. It is translated as CASAPQGTRSYEQYF.